This TCR beta chain was captured by sequencing in a study of Graves' ophthalmopathy and Graves' hyperthyroidism. Ten or more counts support this clonotype. The V end was cut by 3 bases, the J end by 3 bases, with 8 bases between. This CDR3 comprises 12 residues. Germline V gene data show CDR1 as DFQATT and CDR2 as SNEGSKA (reference sequence). CAS ≥3, NOSPECS ≥4, moderate-to-severe activity and duration under 3 months marked donors with ophthalmopathy. Lactation, pregnancy, uncontrolled infections and other autoimmune diseases were all grounds for excluding patients. Establishment of the diagnosis relied upon clinical symptoms, serum thyroxine, TRAb, thyroid ultrasound and orbital computed tomography. Amplification targeted the TCR beta CDR3 regions, with RNA transcripts as the source material. RT-PCR in the first round used HTBI primers; a second-round multiplex PCR followed. TCRdb reprocessed the multiplex PCR reads via MiXCR and lists one record per CDR3 protein. The sample gives hundreds of thousands of distinct CDR3 sequences, around 14% of which show up once; about a tenth is in the top ten.

The material sequenced was blood. The origin of this receptor is a woman aged 25 to 39 with Graves' ophthalmopathy. The chain recombines TRBV20-1 with TRBJ1-1; perhaps TRBD1 as D (5 bases). CDR3 DNA: TGCAGTGCTAGTTGGGGGTACACTGAAGCTTTCTTT. It yields the protein CSASWGYTEAFF.